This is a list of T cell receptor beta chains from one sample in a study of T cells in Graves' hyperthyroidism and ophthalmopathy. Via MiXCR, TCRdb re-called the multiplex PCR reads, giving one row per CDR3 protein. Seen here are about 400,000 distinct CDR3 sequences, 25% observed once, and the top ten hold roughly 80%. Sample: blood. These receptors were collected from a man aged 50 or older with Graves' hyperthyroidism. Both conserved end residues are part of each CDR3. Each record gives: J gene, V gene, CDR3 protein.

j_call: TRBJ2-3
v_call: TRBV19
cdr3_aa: CASSIRRDTDTQYF

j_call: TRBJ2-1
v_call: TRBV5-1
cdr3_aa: CASSLTESSYNEQFF

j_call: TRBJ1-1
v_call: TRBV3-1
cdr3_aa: CASSHGDQAEAFF

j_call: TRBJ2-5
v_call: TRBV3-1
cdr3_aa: CASSQDRGGCQETQYF

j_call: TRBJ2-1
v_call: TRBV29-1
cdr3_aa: CSVVAGARPFF

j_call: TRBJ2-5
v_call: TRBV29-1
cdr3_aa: CSVEVGGETQYF

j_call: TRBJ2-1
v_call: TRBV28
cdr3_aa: CALAGPSYNEQFF

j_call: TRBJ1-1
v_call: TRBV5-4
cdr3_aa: CASSQDSASYTEAFF

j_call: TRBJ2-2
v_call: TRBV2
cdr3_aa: CASRVQNTNTGELFF

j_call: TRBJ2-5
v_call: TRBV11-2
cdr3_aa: CASSYSTGNQETQYF

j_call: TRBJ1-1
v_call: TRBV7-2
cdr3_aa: CASRIEPYREVNTEAFF

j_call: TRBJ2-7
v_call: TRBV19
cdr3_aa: CASKDRGRYEQYF

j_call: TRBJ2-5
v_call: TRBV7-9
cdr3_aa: CASHRIGLAEQETQYF

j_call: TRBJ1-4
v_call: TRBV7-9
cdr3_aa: CASSSRDTQGEKLFF

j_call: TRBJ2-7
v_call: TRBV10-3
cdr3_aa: CAISALGQGGVHEQYF

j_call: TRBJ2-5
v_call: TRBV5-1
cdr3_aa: CASSLGGARTGMAETQYF

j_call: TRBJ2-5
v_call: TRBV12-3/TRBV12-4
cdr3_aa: CASSLAGAQETQYF

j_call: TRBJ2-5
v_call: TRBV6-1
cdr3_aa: CASSSTGGKQETQYF

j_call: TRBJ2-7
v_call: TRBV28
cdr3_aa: CASKLFLTGEYEQYF

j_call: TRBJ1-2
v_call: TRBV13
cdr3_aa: CASSSHRQGGGYTF

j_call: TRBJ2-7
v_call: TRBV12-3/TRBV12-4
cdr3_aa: CASSKAGTTHEQYF

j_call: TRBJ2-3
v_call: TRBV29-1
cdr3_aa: CSSRLAGGTDTQYF

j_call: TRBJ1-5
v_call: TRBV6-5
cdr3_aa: CASTLRGHNLQPQHF

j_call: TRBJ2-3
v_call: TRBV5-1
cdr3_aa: CASSIGGDTQYF

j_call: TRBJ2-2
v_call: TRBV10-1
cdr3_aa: CASSGQAENTEELFF

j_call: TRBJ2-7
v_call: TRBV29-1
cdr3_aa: CSVERLAGRYEQYF

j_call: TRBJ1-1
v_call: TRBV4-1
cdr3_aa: CASSPSTTANTEAFF

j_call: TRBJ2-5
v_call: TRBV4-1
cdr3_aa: CASSQEGRLAGGFLYF

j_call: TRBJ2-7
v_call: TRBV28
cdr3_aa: CASSAPNRGPTSYEQYF

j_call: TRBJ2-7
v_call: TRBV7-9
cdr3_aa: CASSLAADYEQYF

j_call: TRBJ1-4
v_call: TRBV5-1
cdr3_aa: CASSSQGVENEKLFF

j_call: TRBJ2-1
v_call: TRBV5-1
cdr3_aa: CASRGTGSRDEQFF

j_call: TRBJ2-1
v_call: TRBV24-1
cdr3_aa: CATSDLRGTSGSGEQFF

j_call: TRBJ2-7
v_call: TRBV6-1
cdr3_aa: CASSYAVHSYEQYF

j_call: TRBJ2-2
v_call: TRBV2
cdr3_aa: CASGFTGELFF

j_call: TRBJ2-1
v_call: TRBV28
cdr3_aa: CASSFQRMNNEQFF

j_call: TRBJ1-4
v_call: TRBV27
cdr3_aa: CASSSGTGGEKLFF

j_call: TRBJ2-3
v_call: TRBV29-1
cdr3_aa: CSVPLAGETDTQYF

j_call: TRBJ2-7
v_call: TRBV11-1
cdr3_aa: CASSLRGVSGGYEQYF

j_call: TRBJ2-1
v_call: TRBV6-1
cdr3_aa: CASSYRTSGNNEQFF

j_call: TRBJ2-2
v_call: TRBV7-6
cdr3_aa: CASSKLAGGTLTGELFF

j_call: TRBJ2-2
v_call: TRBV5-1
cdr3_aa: CASKGELMNTGELFF

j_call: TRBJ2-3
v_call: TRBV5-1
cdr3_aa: CASGFGQGTDTQYF

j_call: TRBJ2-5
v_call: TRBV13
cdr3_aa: CASSLGLIGTSDQETQYF

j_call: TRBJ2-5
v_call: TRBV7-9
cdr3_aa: CASSGRDGQYF

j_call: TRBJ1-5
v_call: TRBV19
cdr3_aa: CASSIPSRGGSNQPQHF

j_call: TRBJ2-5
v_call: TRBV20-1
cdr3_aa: CSALAGETQYF

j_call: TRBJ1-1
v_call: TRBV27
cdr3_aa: CASSLYPSPDTEAFF

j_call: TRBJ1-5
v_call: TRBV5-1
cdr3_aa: CASSFGTAKGEPQHF

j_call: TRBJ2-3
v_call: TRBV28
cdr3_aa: CASSPESSTDTQYF

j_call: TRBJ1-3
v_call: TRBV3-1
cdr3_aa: CASSIRGYAGISGNTIYF

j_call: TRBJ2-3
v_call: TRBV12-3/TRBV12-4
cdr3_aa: CASRAPSAVTQYF

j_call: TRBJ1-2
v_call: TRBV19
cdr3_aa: CANSHTPGTARANYGYTF

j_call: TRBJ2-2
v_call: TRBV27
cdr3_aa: CASSSIQGLAGHGELFF

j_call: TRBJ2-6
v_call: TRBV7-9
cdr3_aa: CASRETEYGANVLTF

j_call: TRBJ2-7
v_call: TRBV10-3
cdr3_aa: CAISDTEQGAYEQYF

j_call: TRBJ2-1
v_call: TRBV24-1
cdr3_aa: CATSDVSTSYNEQFF